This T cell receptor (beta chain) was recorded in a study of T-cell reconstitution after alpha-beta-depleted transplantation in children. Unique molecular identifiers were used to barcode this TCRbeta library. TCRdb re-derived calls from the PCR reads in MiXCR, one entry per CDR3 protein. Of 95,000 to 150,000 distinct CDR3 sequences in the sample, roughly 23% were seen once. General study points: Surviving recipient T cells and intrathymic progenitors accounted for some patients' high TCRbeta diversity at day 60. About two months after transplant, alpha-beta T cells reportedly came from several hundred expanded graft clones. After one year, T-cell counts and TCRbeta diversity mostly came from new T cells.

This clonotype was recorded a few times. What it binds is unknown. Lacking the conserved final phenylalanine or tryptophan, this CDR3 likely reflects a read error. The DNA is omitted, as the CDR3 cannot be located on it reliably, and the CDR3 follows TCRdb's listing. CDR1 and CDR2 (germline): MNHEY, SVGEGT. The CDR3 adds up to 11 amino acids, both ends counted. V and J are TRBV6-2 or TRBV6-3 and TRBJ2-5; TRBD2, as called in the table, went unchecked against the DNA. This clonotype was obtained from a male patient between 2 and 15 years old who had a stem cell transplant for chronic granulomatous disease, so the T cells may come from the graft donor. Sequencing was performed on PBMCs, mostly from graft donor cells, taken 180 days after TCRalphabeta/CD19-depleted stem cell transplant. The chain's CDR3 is CASSSGLAGPL.